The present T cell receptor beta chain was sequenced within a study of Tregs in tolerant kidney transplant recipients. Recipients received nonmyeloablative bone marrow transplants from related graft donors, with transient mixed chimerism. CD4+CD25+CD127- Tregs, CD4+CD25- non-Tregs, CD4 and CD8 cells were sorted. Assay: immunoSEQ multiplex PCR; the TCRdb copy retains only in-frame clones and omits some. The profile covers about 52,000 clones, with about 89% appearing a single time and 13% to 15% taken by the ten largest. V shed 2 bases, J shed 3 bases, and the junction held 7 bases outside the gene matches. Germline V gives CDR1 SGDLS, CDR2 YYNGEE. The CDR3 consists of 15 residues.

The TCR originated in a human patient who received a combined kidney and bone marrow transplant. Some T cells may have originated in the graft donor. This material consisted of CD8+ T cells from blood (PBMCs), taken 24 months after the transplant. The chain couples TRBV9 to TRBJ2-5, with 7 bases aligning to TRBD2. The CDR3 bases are TGTGCCAGCAGCGTCGCGGGGACTACCAAAGAGACCCAGTACTTC. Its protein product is CASSVAGTTKETQYF.